This TCR beta chain was sequenced in a study of blood T cell repertoires in COVID-19. Study information: Sites in the United States, Italy and Spain provided acute and convalescent COVID-19 samples. PBMCs, B-cell-depleted T cells, or T cells were the source of the cDNA or gDNA that made up the material.

Trimming at V came to 1 base and at J to 8 bases, leaving 4 bases not matched to a gene. The CDR3 is made up of 13 amino acids. The germline CDR1 and CDR2 sequences are SEHNR and FQNEAQ (reference sequence). Generated by immunoSEQ multiplex PCR, the TCRdb table keeps only in-frame clones and is missing some. This table has tens of thousands of clones, approximately 88% appearing once. The rearrangement links TRBV7-9 to TRBJ1-2, with TRBD1 identical over 7 bases. The origin of this receptor is a woman aged 55-70 years with COVID-19, enrolled during active disease. Sequenced input: peripheral blood. The CDR3 here is CASSLGGQAGYTF. Written as DNA, the CDR3 is TGTGCCAGCAGCTTAGGAGGACAGGCCGGCTACACCTTC.